The following is a T cell receptor (beta chain) sequence with its context. As yet, its antigen is unknown. This sample stems from a study of T cell responses to AZD1222 COVID-19 vaccine. V lost 2 bases, J lost 5 bases, and 19 bases lay in between. The CDR3 totals 17 residues. The germline gives CDR1 SGHRS, CDR2 YFSETQ. Here immunoSEQ multiplex PCR was the method, and the copy in TCRdb shows in-frame clones only, minus some. The sample has about 130,000 clones, roughly 93% seen once. Study findings and constraints: There were mostly white British donors and more females than males, and clonal diversity was possibly underestimated.

The chain links TRBV5-1 to TRBJ2-2; a possible D gene is TRBD1 (5 bases). This clonotype originated in an adult in good health. This material consisted of peripheral blood, taken on day 0 of AZD1222 vaccination. Written as DNA, the CDR3 is TGCGCCAGCAGCTTTGGTCAGGGTTCGGTGAGGACCGGGGAGCTGTTTTTT. It specifies CASSFGQGSVRTGELFF.